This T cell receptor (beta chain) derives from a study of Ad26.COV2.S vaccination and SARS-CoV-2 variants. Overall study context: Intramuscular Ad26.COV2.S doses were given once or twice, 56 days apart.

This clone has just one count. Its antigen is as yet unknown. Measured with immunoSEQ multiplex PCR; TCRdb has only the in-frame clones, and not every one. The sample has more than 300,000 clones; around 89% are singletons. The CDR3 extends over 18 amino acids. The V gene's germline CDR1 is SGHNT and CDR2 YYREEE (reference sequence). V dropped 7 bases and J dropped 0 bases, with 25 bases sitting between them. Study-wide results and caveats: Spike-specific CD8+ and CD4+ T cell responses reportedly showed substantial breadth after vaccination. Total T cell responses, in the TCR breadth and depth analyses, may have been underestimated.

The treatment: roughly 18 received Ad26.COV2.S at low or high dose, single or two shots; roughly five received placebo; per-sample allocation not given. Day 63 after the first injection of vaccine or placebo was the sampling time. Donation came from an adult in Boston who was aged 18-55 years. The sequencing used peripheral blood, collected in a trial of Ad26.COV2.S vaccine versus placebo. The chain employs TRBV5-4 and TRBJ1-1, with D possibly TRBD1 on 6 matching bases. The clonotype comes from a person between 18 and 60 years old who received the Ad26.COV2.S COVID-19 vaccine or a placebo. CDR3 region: CASVPFDRPPSVNTEAFF. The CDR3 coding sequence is TGTGCCAGCGTTCCATTCGACAGGCCCCCTTCCGTGAACACTGAAGCTTTCTTT.